A single T cell receptor (beta chain) is shown here with its context. Its antigen is undetermined. The source of the sample is a study of vaccination effects on CD4 cells after COVID-19. In the study overall: Everyone in the study got two shots of either the BNT162b2 or mRNA-1273 vaccine.

Trimming pared 1 base from V and 3 bases from J, leaving 8 bases between. Germline V gives CDR1 SGHTS, CDR2 YDEGEE. This CDR3 is built from 14 residues. Whole-study findings and limits: There was marked clonal contraction among infection- and vaccine-induced clones late after vaccination. The study dataset contains few convalescent patients and includes no early post-infection timepoints.

Culturing for around eleven days preceded CD4+ T cell isolation. Only in-frame clones appear in the TCRdb table, and some are missing; sequencing was by immunoSEQ multiplex PCR. The sample shows about 76,000 clones, more than 70% of them seen only once. This chain connects TRBV5-8 to TRBJ1-5, with unresolved D. The starting material was CD4+ T cells from PBMCs cultured without peptide, obtained before COVID-19 vaccination. This clonotype was sampled from a human donor who received a COVID-19 vaccine. The CDR3: CASSLYLSNQPQHF. The CDR3 bases are TGTGCCAGCAGCTTGTACCTCTCCAATCAGCCCCAGCATTTT.